A selection of T cell receptor beta chains follows, all from one sample in a study of T cells in Graves' hyperthyroidism and ophthalmopathy. TCRdb re-derived calls from the multiplex PCR reads in MiXCR, one entry per CDR3 protein. The sample has around 200,000 distinct CDR3 sequences, about 15% seen once. Sequenced: blood. These receptors were obtained from a woman in her forties or fifties with Graves' hyperthyroidism. Each CDR3 is given with its conserved first and last residue. A D gene is named only where the DNA matches it firmly. A clone size is listed for some rows: how often the clone was seen (once, few, many), or a class if it is expanded.

>TRBJ2-5|TRBD2|many|TRBV7-2
TGTGCCAGCAGCTTACCCGTGGCTAGCGGGGAAGAGACCCAGTACTTC
CASSLPVASGEETQYF
>TRBJ1-1|TRBD1|many|TRBV18
TGTGCCAGCTCACCACAGACAGGGTACACTGAAGCTTTCTTT
CASSPQTGYTEAFF
>TRBJ2-3|-|many|TRBV11-2
TGTGCCAGCAGCTTAGTGGTCGGCCCTAGCACAGATACGCAGTATTTT
CASSLVVGPSTDTQYF
>TRBJ2-3|-|-|TRBV7-2
TGTGCCAGCAGCTTCAGCTCACAGACTAGCACAGATACGCAGTATTTT
CASSFSSQTSTDTQYF
>TRBJ1-1|-|-|TRBV10-3
TGTGCCATCAGTCCTCGGTGGACTGAAGCTTTCTTT
CAISPRWTEAFF
>TRBJ2-5|-|many|TRBV25-1
TGTGCCAGCACGCTAGGGGAAGAGACCCAGTACTTC
CASTLGEETQYF
>TRBJ1-2|-|many|TRBV20-1
TGCAGTGCTAGAGATTCCGGGACTGCTTATGGCTACACCTTC
CSARDSGTAYGYTF
>TRBJ2-3|TRBD2|few|TRBV5-1
TGCGCCAGCAGCTTGTGGCTAGCGGGCACAGATACGCAGTATTTT
CASSLWLAGTDTQYF
>TRBJ2-7|TRBD2|many|TRBV3-1
TGTGCCAGCAGCCAGAGCGGGGGTTCCCCCTACGAGCAGTACTTC
CASSQSGGSPYEQYF
>TRBJ2-7|-|many|TRBV7-9
TGTGCCAGCAGCTCCCGGACAGAGCCGTACGAGCAGTACTTC
CASSSRTEPYEQYF
>TRBJ2-4|-|many|TRBV19
TGTGCCAGTAGTCAAGACCCCATCAGGCTAGCCAAAAACATTCAGTACTTC
CASSQDPIRLAKNIQYF
>TRBJ1-2|-|many|TRBV6-1
TGTGCCATTAAGGGGTTGTCCGGCTACACCTTC
CAIKGLSGYTF
>TRBJ2-7|TRBD2|many|TRBV5-1
TGCGCCAGCAGCTGGGGGGGGTCCTCCTACGAGCAGTACTTC
CASSWGGSSYEQYF
>TRBJ1-2|-|many|TRBV7-9
TGTGCCAGCAGCTTAAAGGGGGAGACGGATGGCTACACCTTC
CASSLKGETDGYTF
>TRBJ2-5|TRBD2|many|TRBV6-1
TGTGCCAGCAGTTACGGTCTAGCGGGGGGGCCCCGACAAGAGACCCAGTACTTC
CASSYGLAGGPRQETQYF